This TCR beta chain was obtained from a study of cytomegalovirus exposure and HLA in healthy donors. V was clipped by 5 bases and J by 3 bases, with 17 bases between them. CDR3 length: 15 amino acids. Germline lookup yields CDR1 SEHNR and CDR2 FQNEAQ (reference sequence). This table comes from immunoSEQ multiplex PCR, and its TCRdb copy is limited to in-frame clones, with some not included. The sample lists approximately 260,000 clones, around 86% occurring once. The receptor comes from a woman in her twenties or thirties in good health and CMV-seropositive. Sequencing input: PBMCs. The rearrangement links TRBV7-9 to TRBJ2-7; D gene ambiguous. The CDR3 DNA reads as TGTGCCAGCAGCCCCCCGGCAGCGTACTACTACGAGCAGTACTTC. This translates into CASSPPAAYYYEQYF.